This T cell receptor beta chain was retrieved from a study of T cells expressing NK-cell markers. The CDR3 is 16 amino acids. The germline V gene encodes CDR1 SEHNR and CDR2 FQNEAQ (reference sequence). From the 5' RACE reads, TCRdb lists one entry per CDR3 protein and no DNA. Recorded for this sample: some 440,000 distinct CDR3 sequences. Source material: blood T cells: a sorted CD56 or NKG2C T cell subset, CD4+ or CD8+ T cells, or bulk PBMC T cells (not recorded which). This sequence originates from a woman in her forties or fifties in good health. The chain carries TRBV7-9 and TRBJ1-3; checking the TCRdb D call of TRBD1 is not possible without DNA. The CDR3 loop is CASSVPGGRTGNTIYF.